The T cell receptor beta chain described here comes from a study of T cell changes during pregnancy in multiple sclerosis. Produced via immunoSEQ multiplex PCR; TCRdb's table is partial and in-frame only. Here the sample spans about 63,000 clones, approximately 95% being singletons. CDR1 is LNHNV, CDR2 YYDKDF, per germline (reference sequence). V lost 0 bases and J lost 1, with 6 bases in between. The CDR3 length is 14 residues. V usage is TRBV15 and J usage is TRBJ1-1, with no clear D. The sample consisted of CD8+ T cells from peripheral blood mononuclear cells, taken in the second trimester of pregnancy. This sequence was found in a female donor with multiple sclerosis, enrolled in a pregnancy study. This chain's CDR3 is CATSREGRNTEAFF. In DNA form, the CDR3 reads TGTGCCACCAGCAGAGAAGGGAGGAACACTGAAGCTTTCTTT. Looking up the rest from reference TRBV15 and TRBJ1-1 gives the full variable domain: DAMVIQNPRYQVTQFGKPVTLSCSQTLNHNVMYWYQQKSSQAPKLLFHYYDKDFNNEADTPDNFQSRRPNTSFCFLDIRSPGLGDTAMYLCATSREGRNTEAFFGQGTRLTVV.